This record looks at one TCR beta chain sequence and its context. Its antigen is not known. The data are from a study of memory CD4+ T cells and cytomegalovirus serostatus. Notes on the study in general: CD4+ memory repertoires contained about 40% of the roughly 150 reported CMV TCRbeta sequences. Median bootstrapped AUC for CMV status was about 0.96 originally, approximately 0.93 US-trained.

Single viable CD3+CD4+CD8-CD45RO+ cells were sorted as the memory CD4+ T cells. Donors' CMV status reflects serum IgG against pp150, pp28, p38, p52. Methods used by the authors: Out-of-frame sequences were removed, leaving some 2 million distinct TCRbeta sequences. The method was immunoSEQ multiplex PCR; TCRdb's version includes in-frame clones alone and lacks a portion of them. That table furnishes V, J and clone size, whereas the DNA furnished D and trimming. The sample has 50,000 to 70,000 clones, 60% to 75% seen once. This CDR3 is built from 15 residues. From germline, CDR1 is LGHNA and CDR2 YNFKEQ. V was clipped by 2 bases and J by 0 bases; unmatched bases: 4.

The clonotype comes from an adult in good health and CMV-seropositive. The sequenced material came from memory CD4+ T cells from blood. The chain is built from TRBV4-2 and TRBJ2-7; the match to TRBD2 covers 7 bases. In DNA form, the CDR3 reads TGTGCCAGCAGCCAAAGGCCTAGCGGCTCCTACGAGCAGTACTTC. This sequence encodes CASSQRPSGSYEQYF.